The present entry profiles one TCR beta chain with its context. Its specificity is unknown. This sample was taken from a study of chemoradiotherapy in HPV16-positive cancers. At the level of the study: Functional T-cell assays on a couple of HPV16-positive patients' cells defined candidate HPV-specific clones and common TCR motifs.

The study, taken as a whole, reports: Only a couple of HPV16-positive patients supplied the functional HPV-specificity definition. Non-HPV-specific T cells did not expand in tumors during treatment, whereas candidate HPV-specific clones and E7-related motifs did.

Only in-frame clones appear in the TCRdb table, and some are missing; sequencing was by immunoSEQ multiplex PCR. The sample has 6,500 to 9,000 clones, about 89% seen once. V was pared by 6 bases and J by 1 base, with 4 bases of the junction left unmatched. Germline-derived CDR1 and CDR2 are MNHNY and SVGAGI (reference sequence). The CDR3 extends over 14 amino acids. This chain connects TRBV6-6 to TRBJ2-3, with 7 nucleotides matching TRBD2. The specimen comprised tumor tissue, sampled from a patient who underwent chemoradiotherapy. The origin of this receptor is a human donor with HPV-associated anogenital cancer. The CDR3 protein is CASRRGSRTDTQYF. The DNA for the CDR3 is TGTGCCAGCAGGCGCGGGAGCCGCACAGATACGCAGTATTTT.